This passage covers 32 T cell receptor beta chains from one sample sequenced in a study of T cell responses to AZD1222 COVID-19 vaccine. Only in-frame clones appear in the TCRdb table, and some are missing; sequencing was by immunoSEQ multiplex PCR. Of 65,000 to 85,000 clones in the sample, roughly 85% were seen once. This specimen consisted of peripheral blood, obtained 28 days after the second AZD1222 dose. Source of these receptors: an adult who received the AZD1222 COVID-19 vaccine.

The V and J genes are TRBV6-5 and TRBJ1-2; D is perhaps TRBD1 (6 bases). The length of the CDR3 is 13 residues. V was shortened by 2 bases and J by 4 bases, with 8 bases between the two germline ends. From germline, CDR1 is MNHEY and CDR2 SVGAGI. Written as DNA, the CDR3 is TGTGCCAGCAGTTACGACAGGATCTATGGCTACACCTTC. Protein sequence: CASSYDRIYGYTF.

This CDR3 reads CASSFQTSGGYEQYF. The CDR3 bases are TGTGCCAGCAGCTTTCAGACTAGCGGGGGCTACGAGCAGTACTTC. This chain joins TRBV5-4 and TRBJ2-7; 12 nucleotides align to TRBD2. V was pared by 2 bases and J by 3 bases, with 3 bases of the junction left unmatched. Germline CDR1 reads SGHNT; CDR2 reads YYREEE (reference sequence). There are 15 residues in the CDR3.

This rearrangement joins TRBV5-4 to TRBJ2-5, with 9 bases identical to TRBD1. With V trimmed by 2 bases and J by 4 bases, 3 bases remained unmatched. Germline values: CDR1 SGHNT, CDR2 YYREEE (reference sequence). CDR3 length equals 14 residues. The CDR3 sequence: CASSLGTGSETQYF. CDR3 DNA: TGTGCCAGCAGCTTAGGGACAGGGTCAGAGACCCAGTACTTC.

The chain joins TRBV11-1 to TRBJ1-3; unclear D gene. The germline V gene has CDR1 SGHAT and CDR2 FQDESV (reference sequence). Trimming shortened V by 10 bases and J by 0 bases, and 16 bases separated the two germline ends. This CDR3 spans 15 amino acids. The CDR3 DNA sequence: TGTGCCACCCAGGACGCCCAGTACTCTGGAAACACCATATATTTT. Amino acid sequence: CATQDAQYSGNTIYF.

The chain couples TRBV7-3 to TRBJ2-5, with 9 bases lining up with TRBD2. The CDR3 totals 15 residues. Trimming cost V 4 bases and J 3 bases; bases outside gene matches: 6. Germline lookup yields CDR1 SGHTA and CDR2 FQGTGA. The CDR3 loop reads CASSSLAGLEETQYF. CDR3 sequence (DNA): TGTGCCAGCAGCTCCCTAGCGGGGCTTGAAGAGACCCAGTACTTC.

This chain connects TRBV6-5 to TRBJ1-1; unclear D gene. Trimming removed 0 bases at V and 4 bases at J, with 9 bases between. CDR1 is MNHEY and CDR2 is SVGAGI in the germline V gene. The CDR3 sequence is 14 residues long. The CDR3 nucleotides read TGTGCCAGCAGTTACTCGACGTTTTTCACTGAAGCTTTCTTT. Encoded protein: CASSYSTFFTEAFF.

A word on this clone: Other DNA sequences in this sample translate to the same CDR3. The V call is TRBV18, the J call TRBJ2-7; 8 bases line up with TRBD1. The CDR3 covers 13 residues. V shed 3 bases and J 4 bases; nucleotides not matched to a gene: 2. Germline V gene data show CDR1 as KGHSH and CDR2 as LQKENI. The CDR3 DNA reads as TGTGCCAGCTCACCGAGACAGGGGTACGAGCAGTACTTC. Translating it yields CASSPRQGYEQYF.

This clone was detected only once. The V and J genes are TRBV6-5 and TRBJ2-7, with 7 positions matching TRBD1. Germline CDR1 reads MNHEY; CDR2 reads SVGAGI. CDR3 length: 12 amino acids. J lost 5 bases, V lost 6 bases, and 4 bases had no gene match. The CDR3 coding sequence is TGTGCCAGCAGGCGACAGGGCCACGAGCAGTACTTC. Residues: CASRRQGHEQYF.

The genes are TRBV4-2 and TRBJ2-1; 10 bases map to TRBD2. This CDR3 has 19 amino acids. The germline V gene has CDR1 LGHNA and CDR2 YNFKEQ. Germline trimming cut 1 base from V and 1 base from J; bases unmatched to any gene: 10. The CDR3 coding sequence is TGTGCCAGCAGCCAAGTACATAGAGCGGGGGGGGTATCCTACAATGAGCAGTTCTTC. Protein: CASSQVHRAGGVSYNEQFF.

This clone was seen more than once but under ten times. The chain is built from TRBV28 and TRBJ1-5; 7 bases line up with TRBD1. The CDR3 has 17 amino acids. V trimming: 0 bases; J trimming: 0 bases; junction bases outside the gene matches: 5. Germline V gene sequence: CDR1 MDHEN, CDR2 SYDVKM. CDR3 loop: CASSLWAGTDSNQPQHF. CDR3 DNA sequence: TGTGCCAGCAGTTTATGGGCCGGGACAGATAGCAATCAGCCCCAGCATTTT.

The gene calls are TRBV7-2 and TRBJ1-2; 10 nucleotides line up with TRBD1. The V gene's germline CDR1 is SGHTA and CDR2 FQGNSA. With 10 bases clipped from V and 8 bases from J, the junction kept 4 bases outside the gene matches. The CDR3 spans 11 residues. The CDR3 sequence: CATGTGDGYTF. As DNA, the CDR3 is TGTGCCACTGGGACAGGGGACGGCTACACCTTC.

The chain employs TRBV5-6 and TRBJ2-5; 7 bases align to TRBD1. CDR1 and CDR2 (germline): SGHDT, YYEEEE. V was clipped by 4 bases and J by 4 bases; unmatched bases: 4. The CDR3 contains 13 residues. The CDR3 reads CASSLDRSETQYF. In DNA, the CDR3 is TGTGCCAGCAGCCTGGACAGGTCAGAGACCCAGTACTTC. The entire variable domain, with the rest obtained from reference TRBV5-6 and TRBJ2-5, is as follows: DAGVTQSPTHLIKTRGQQVTLRCSPKSGHDTVSWYQQALGQGPQFIFQYYEEEERQRGNFPDRFSGHQFPNYSSELNVNALLLGDSALYLCASSLDRSETQYFGPGTRLLVL.

The rearrangement uses TRBV6-2 or TRBV6-3 and TRBJ2-7, with a possible D match to TRBD1 (6 bases). The CDR3 has 16 amino acids. CDR1 and CDR2 (germline): MNHEY, SVGEGT. Deletions cut 4 bases from V and 3 bases from J, with 19 bases between. The CDR3 sequence is CASSSSQGRFFYEQYF. The CDR3 bases are TGTGCCAGCAGTTCTTCTCAGGGGCGTTTCTTCTACGAGCAGTACTTC.

V usage is TRBV2 and J usage is TRBJ2-7, with no clear D. This CDR3 is 14 amino acids long. Looked up from germline, CDR1 is SNHLY and CDR2 is FYNNEI. V was cut by 2 bases and J by 1 base, with 9 bases left in between. The CDR3 here is CASSERLLSYEQYF. CDR3 sequence (DNA): TGTGCCAGCAGTGAAAGACTCCTATCCTACGAGCAGTACTTC.

The V gene is TRBV4-1, the J gene TRBJ1-1; TRBD1 matches 7 bases. This CDR3 has 17 amino acids. J lost 7 bases, V lost 4 bases, and 18 bases had no gene match. Germline CDR1 reads MGHRA; CDR2 reads YSYEKL. The CDR3, as DNA: TGCGCCAGCAGCCCTACAGCGGGTGGGCAGGGGGATTTTGAAGCTTTCTTT. Its protein product is CASSPTAGGQGDFEAFF.

The V call is TRBV2, the J call TRBJ2-1; weak D call: TRBD2 (6 bases). CDR1 SNHLY and CDR2 FYNNEI come from the germline V gene. This CDR3 is built from 11 residues. V lost 5 bases and J 12 bases, leaving 11 bases between the germline ends. The CDR3 is CASSLGRGQFF. The CDR3 DNA reads as TGTGCCAGCAGTTTAGGGCGGGGGCAGTTCTTC.

The gene calls are TRBV4-1 and TRBJ2-7; 9 positions match TRBD1. This CDR3 is built from 15 residues. Germline V gives CDR1 MGHRA, CDR2 YSYEKL. The V gene end was trimmed by 4 bases and the J gene end by 5 bases; junction bases not matched to a gene: 9. CDR3 sequence reads: CASSPPTGGVDEQYF. In DNA form, the CDR3 reads TGCGCCAGCAGCCCCCCGACAGGGGGAGTTGACGAGCAGTACTTC.

The J gene is TRBJ2-7, the V gene TRBV12-1. TRBV12-1 counts as a pseudogene. The length of the CDR3 is 10 residues. The CDR3 loop is CASSGYEQYF. The CDR3 DNA reads TGTGCCAGCAGCGGTTACGAGCAGTACTTC.

V gene TRBV28 combines with J gene TRBJ1-4; D not certain. V lost 2 bases and J lost 1, with 29 bases in between. The CDR3 is 22 amino acids. CDR1 is MDHEN and CDR2 is SYDVKM in the germline V gene. The CDR3 DNA sequence: TGTGCCAGCAGTTTAGTACCCATATTAGGCCTGGGGATGGGAGAAACTAATGAAAAACTGTTTTTT. Translating it yields CASSLVPILGLGMGETNEKLFF.

The rearrangement joins TRBV29-1 to TRBJ2-7, with 7 nucleotides matching TRBD1. The trim removed 6 bases at V and 0 bases at J, leaving 5 bases unmatched. CDR3 size: 13 residues. In germline, CDR1 is SQVTM, CDR2 ANQGSEA. CDR3 residues: CSVRDSYSYEQYF. CDR3 coding DNA: TGCAGCGTGAGGGACAGTTACTCCTACGAGCAGTACTTC.

Only one count was recorded for this clone. V gene TRBV24-1 combines with J gene TRBJ2-3, with D possibly being TRBD2 (6 bases). Germline V CDR1 and CDR2: KGHDR, SFDVKD. This CDR3 contains 16 residues. Trimming cost V 3 bases and J 0 bases, with 12 bases left between them. CDR3 bases: TGTGCCACCAGTGATGCCCTAGCGACTAGCACAGATACGCAGTATTTT. It is translated as CATSDALATSTDTQYF.

This clone appeared a single time. The chain uses TRBV7-8 and TRBJ2-3; D gene unclear. The CDR3 is made up of 15 amino acids. Germline CDR1 and CDR2: SGHVS and FQNEAQ. Trimming took 3 bases from V and 4 from J, leaving 14 bases between them. CDR3 bases: TGTGCCAGCAGCTTTCCCCCACGATTATCAGATACGCAGTATTTT. Amino acids: CASSFPPRLSDTQYF.

The V call is TRBV2, the J call TRBJ1-1, with D unclear. Germline values: CDR1 SNHLY, CDR2 FYNNEI. This CDR3 contains 13 residues. Trimming pared 7 bases from V and 3 bases from J, leaving 12 bases between. Here the CDR3 reads CASIVFVDTEAFF. In DNA form, the CDR3 reads TGTGCCAGCATCGTTTTCGTGGACACTGAAGCTTTCTTT.

The CDR3 DNA is TGCAGCGTTGAAGGAAGCGCGGGGAAGTTAATTGAGCAGTTCTTC. This translates into CSVEGSAGKLIEQFF. The chain links TRBV29-1 to TRBJ2-1; D is possibly TRBD2 (6 bases). This CDR3 contains 15 residues. The germline V gene has CDR1 SQVTM and CDR2 ANQGSEA. Between the trimmed V and J ends, which lost 1 base and 9 bases, there was a span of 19 bases.

As to this clone: Other DNA sequences in the sample encode the same CDR3. The chain employs TRBV6-5 and TRBJ2-2; no definite D call. This CDR3 region has 13 residues. The V end lost 8 bases, the J end lost 1 base, and 8 bases lay between the germline ends. The germline V gene has CDR1 MNHEY and CDR2 SVGAGI. This chain's CDR3 is CASLRGNTGELFF. CDR3 coding DNA: TGTGCCAGCCTAAGAGGGAACACCGGGGAGCTGTTTTTT.

The gene calls are TRBV7-8 and TRBJ2-5, with 8 bases aligning to TRBD1. The junction had 13 bases not matched to a gene; V was cut back by 5 bases and J by 5 bases. This CDR3 is built from 16 residues. In germline, CDR1 is SGHVS, CDR2 FQNEAQ. The CDR3 loop is CASSPITPTGAETQYF. As DNA, the CDR3 is TGTGCCAGCAGCCCTATAACTCCGACAGGGGCCGAGACCCAGTACTTC. Looking up the rest from reference TRBV7-8 and TRBJ2-5 gives the full variable domain: GAGVSQSPRYKVAKRGQDVALRCDPISGHVSLFWYQQALGQGPEFLTYFQNEAQLDKSGLPSDRFFAERPEGSVSTLKIQRTQQEDSAVYLCASSPITPTGAETQYFGPGTRLLVL.

The V call is TRBV7-9, the J call TRBJ2-2; no clear D gene. The CDR3 has 15 residues. In germline, CDR1 is SEHNR, CDR2 FQNEAQ (reference sequence). V shed 4 bases and J shed 0 bases, with 9 bases lying between them. The CDR3 spells CASSSRVANTGELFF. Written as DNA, the CDR3 is TGTGCCAGCAGCTCCCGGGTGGCGAACACCGGGGAGCTGTTTTTT. The full variable domain, with the rest looked up from reference TRBV7-9 and TRBJ2-2, is DTGVSQNPRHKITKRGQNVTFRCDPISEHNRLYWYRQTLGQGPEFLTYFQNEAQLEKSRLLSDRFSAERPKGSFSTLEIQRTEQGDSAMYLCASSSRVANTGELFFGEGSRLTVL.

The gene calls are TRBV7-2 and TRBJ1-2; D may be TRBD1 (5 bases). CDR1 SGHTA and CDR2 FQGNSA come from the germline V gene. The CDR3 spans 14 residues. V gave up 3 bases and J gave up 0 bases, with 8 bases separating them. CDR3 region: CASSFGGANYGYTF. Here the CDR3 DNA reads TGTGCCAGCAGCTTCGGGGGGGCTAACTATGGCTACACCTTC.

This chain links TRBV6-2 or TRBV6-3 with TRBJ1-5, with a weak D call TRBD1 (6 bases). CDR3 size: 15 residues. Trimming stripped 3 bases from V and 3 bases from J, with 12 bases between. In germline, CDR1 is MNHEY, CDR2 SVGEGT. The CDR3 coding sequence is TGTGCCAGCAGTTATCCCACAGGGACCAATCAGCCCCAGCATTTT. Protein product: CASSYPTGTNQPQHF.

The CDR3 DNA reads TGTGCCAGCAGCTTGGAGAGGGCTCTCACTGAAGCTTTCTTT. It is translated as CASSLERALTEAFF. V usage is TRBV5-5 and J usage is TRBJ1-1; D gene ambiguous. Trimming pared 0 bases from V and 4 bases from J, leaving 10 bases between. The germline V gene encodes CDR1 SGHKS and CDR2 YYEKEE (reference sequence). The CDR3 has 14 amino acids.

CDR3 in amino acids: CASSRDRGAYNEQFF. As DNA, the CDR3 is TGTGCCAGCAGCCGGGACAGGGGAGCCTACAATGAGCAGTTCTTC. The chain couples TRBV13 to TRBJ2-1; 10 nucleotides line up with TRBD1. Germline CDR1 is PRHDT and CDR2 is FYEKMQ (reference sequence). V was clipped by 5 bases and J by 2 bases; unmatched bases: 3. This CDR3 has 15 residues.

The genes are TRBV12-3 or TRBV12-4 and TRBJ2-5, with a weak D call TRBD1 (5 bases). With 5 bases removed from V and 6 bases from J, the gap between germline ends came to 13 bases. The CDR3 length is 13 residues. CDR3 sequence (DNA): TGTGCCAGCAGTCAGCAGGGAAGGCAGACCCAGTACTTC. This gives the protein CASSQQGRQTQYF.